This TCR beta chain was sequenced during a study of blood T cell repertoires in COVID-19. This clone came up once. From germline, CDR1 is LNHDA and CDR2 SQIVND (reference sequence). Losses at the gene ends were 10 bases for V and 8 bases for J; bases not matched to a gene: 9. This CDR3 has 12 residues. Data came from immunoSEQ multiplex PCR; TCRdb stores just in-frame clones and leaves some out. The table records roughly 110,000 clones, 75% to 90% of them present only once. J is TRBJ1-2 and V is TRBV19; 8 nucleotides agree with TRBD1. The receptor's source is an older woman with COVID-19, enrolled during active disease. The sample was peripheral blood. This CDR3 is CAIMAGGLGYTF. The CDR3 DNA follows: TGTGCCATTATGGCAGGGGGCTTAGGCTACACCTTC.